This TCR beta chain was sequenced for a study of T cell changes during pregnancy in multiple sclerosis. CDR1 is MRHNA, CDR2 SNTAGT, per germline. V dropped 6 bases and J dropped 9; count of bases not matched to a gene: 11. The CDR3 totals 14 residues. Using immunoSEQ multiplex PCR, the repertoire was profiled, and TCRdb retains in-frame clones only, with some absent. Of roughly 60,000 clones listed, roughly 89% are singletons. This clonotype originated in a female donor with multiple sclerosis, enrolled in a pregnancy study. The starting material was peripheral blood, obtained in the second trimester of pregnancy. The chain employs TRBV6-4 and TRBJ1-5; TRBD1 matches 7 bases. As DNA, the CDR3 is TGTGCCAGCAGCCCCGGGACAGCCGATCGGCCCCAGCATTTT. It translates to CASSPGTADRPQHF.